Given below is one T cell receptor beta chain in context. As processed by the authors: Reference gene primers were amplified, and this amplification served to estimate nucleated cell counts. Sequenced by immunoSEQ multiplex PCR; TCRdb stores in-frame clones only, minus some. V, J and clone size derive from that table, while D and trimming were established from the DNA sequence. The data show about 310,000 clones, 85% seen once. All enrollees were roughly 18 to 100 years old and from 25 or so US areas. Participants had their cohort set by participant-reported clinical history. V was pared by 4 bases and J by 3 bases, with 6 bases of the junction left unmatched. The CDR3 has 15 amino acids. The data derive from a study of blood T cell repertoires in COVID-19. Across the whole study: PBMCs, B-cell-depleted T cells, or T cells provided the cDNA or gDNA that made up the material.

This TCR derives from a woman aged 25 to 39 who had been exposed to COVID-19. Sequences were obtained from PBMCs or T cells enriched from blood (not recorded which). The chain links TRBV23-1 to TRBJ1-2, with 9 bases identical to TRBD1. TRBV23-1 is classed as an ORF, of uncertain function. CDR3 amino acids: CASSRRDRVDYGYTF. In DNA form, the CDR3 reads TGCGCCAGCAGTCGCCGGGACAGGGTTGACTATGGCTACACCTTC.